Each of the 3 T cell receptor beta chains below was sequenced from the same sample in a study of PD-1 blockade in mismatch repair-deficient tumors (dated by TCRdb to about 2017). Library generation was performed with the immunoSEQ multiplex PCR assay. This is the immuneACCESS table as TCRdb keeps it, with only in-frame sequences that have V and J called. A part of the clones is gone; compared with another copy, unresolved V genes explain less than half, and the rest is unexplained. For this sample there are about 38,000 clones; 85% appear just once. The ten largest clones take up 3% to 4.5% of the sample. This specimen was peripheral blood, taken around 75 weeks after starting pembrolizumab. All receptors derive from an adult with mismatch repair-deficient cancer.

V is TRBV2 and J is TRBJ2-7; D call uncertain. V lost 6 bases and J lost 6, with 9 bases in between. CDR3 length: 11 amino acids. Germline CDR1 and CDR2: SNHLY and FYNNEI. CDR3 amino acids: CASRETAEQYF. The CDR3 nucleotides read TGTGCCAGCAGGGAGACGGCCGAGCAGTACTTC.

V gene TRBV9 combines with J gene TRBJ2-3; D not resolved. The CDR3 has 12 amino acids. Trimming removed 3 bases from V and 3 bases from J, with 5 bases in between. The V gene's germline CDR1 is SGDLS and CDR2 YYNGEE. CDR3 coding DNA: TGTGCCAGCAGCGCGTTTACAGATACGCAGTATTTT. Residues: CASSAFTDTQYF.

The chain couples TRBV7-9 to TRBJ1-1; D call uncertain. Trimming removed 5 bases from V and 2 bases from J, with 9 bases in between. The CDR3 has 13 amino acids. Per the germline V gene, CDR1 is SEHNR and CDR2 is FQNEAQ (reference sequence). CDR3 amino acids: CASSQDFNTEAFF. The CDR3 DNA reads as TGTGCCAGCAGCCAAGATTTTAACACTGAAGCTTTCTTT.